This TCR beta chain stems from a study of blood T cell repertoires in COVID-19. Overall study context: Acute and convalescent COVID-19 samples came from the United States, Italy and Spain.

Methods used by the authors: Cell counts per sample came from amplifying reference gene primers. TCRdb's copy holds only in-frame clones and misses some; the assay was immunoSEQ multiplex PCR. Clone size and the V and J calls come from that table; the DNA yielded D and trimming. The table records under 70,000 clones, almost 90% of them present only once. Germline V CDR1 and CDR2: SGHDN, FVKESK. V was shortened by 2 bases and J by 9 bases, with 14 bases between the two germline ends. CDR3 length: 15 amino acids. The clonotype comes from a man aged 60 to 75 with active COVID-19. Material: peripheral blood. The V and J genes are TRBV14 and TRBJ1-6, with D unclear. In DNA, the CDR3 is TGTGCCAGCAGCCAATTCGTTTACTCTGGTTCACCCCTCCACTTT. Its translation is CASSQFVYSGSPLHF.